A single sample gave rise to the 19 T cell receptor beta chains below, sequenced in a study of cytomegalovirus exposure and HLA in healthy donors. Both 60 Vbeta primers and 13 Jbeta primers went into the PCR. Sequencing used immunoSEQ multiplex PCR; TCRdb keeps in-frame clones, though not all of them. The sample includes around 58,000 clones, 70% to 75% seen only once; the top ten take roughly 35%. The sequencing input was PBMCs. The source is a man aged 35 to 55 in good health and CMV-seropositive.

The J gene is TRBJ2-5, the V gene TRBV2, with D hard to call. Between the trimmed V and J ends, which lost 5 bases and 9 bases, there was a span of 16 bases. Germline loops: CDR1 SNHLY, CDR2 FYNNEI. The CDR3 contains 13 residues. The CDR3 loop reads CASSPIRMAAQYF. As DNA, the CDR3 is TGTGCCAGCAGTCCCATCCGTATGGCCGCCCAGTACTTC.

V usage is TRBV27 and J usage is TRBJ2-7; D is unresolved. V shed 6 bases and J shed 3 bases, with 9 bases lying between them. Germline V gene sequence: CDR1 MNHEY, CDR2 SMNVEV (reference sequence). This CDR3 is 12 amino acids long. The CDR3 nucleotides read TGTGCCAGCAGACACACGGGCTACGAGCAGTACTTC. Amino acid sequence: CASRHTGYEQYF.

The chain joins TRBV29-1 to TRBJ2-3; 9 positions agree with TRBD2. Germline V gives CDR1 SQVTM, CDR2 ANQGSEA. V shed 7 bases, J shed 3 bases, and the junction held 5 bases outside the gene matches. CDR3 length: 13 amino acids. The CDR3 here is CSARSGGTDTQYF. The CDR3 nucleotides read TGCAGCGCTAGAAGCGGGGGGACAGATACGCAGTATTTT.

The genes are TRBV6-5 and TRBJ2-5, with 7 bases lining up with TRBD1. The closer fit of TRBJ2-7 to the DNA end suggests the J call may be wrong. Germline-derived CDR1 and CDR2 are MNHEY and SVGAGI. The CDR3 is made up of 14 amino acids. DNA for the CDR3: TGTGCCAGCAGTTACTCCGGACAGGTCTACGAGCAGTACTTC. It specifies CASSYSGQVYEQYF.

The rearrangement joins TRBV29-1 to TRBJ1-1; possible D gene TRBD1, 6 bases. The V end was cut by 8 bases, the J end by 3 bases, with 10 bases between. The CDR3 runs 11 residues. Germline lookup yields CDR1 SQVTM and CDR2 ANQGSEA. The CDR3 DNA follows: TGCAGCTTGTACAGGGACACTGAAGCTTTCTTT. Amino acids: CSLYRDTEAFF. The entire variable domain, with the rest obtained from reference TRBV29-1 and TRBJ1-1, is as follows: SAVISQKPSRDICQRGTSLTIQCQVDSQVTMMFWYRQQPGQSLTLIATANQGSEATYESGFVIDKFPISRPNLTFSTLTVSNMSPEDSSIYLCSLYRDTEAFFGQGTRLTVV.

The genes are TRBV6-5 and TRBJ1-5, with 8 bases fitting TRBD1. Germline V lookup: CDR1 MNHEY, CDR2 SVGAGI. The CDR3 covers 14 residues. The junction had 8 bases not matched to a gene; V was cut back by 5 bases and J by 8 bases. CDR3 loop: CASSPTGGQEPQHF. For the CDR3, the DNA is TGTGCCAGCAGTCCCACAGGGGGACAAGAGCCCCAGCATTTT.

This chain's CDR3 is CASSQQGYGYTF. In nucleotides, the CDR3 is TGTGCCAGCAGCCAACAGGGCTATGGCTACACCTTC. The rearrangement uses TRBV7-9 and TRBJ1-2, with D perhaps matching TRBD1 (6 bases). The CDR3 covers 12 residues. The V and J ends lost 5 bases and 4 bases respectively, with 8 bases between them. Germline V gene sequence: CDR1 SEHNR, CDR2 FQNEAQ (reference sequence).

This sequence joins TRBV19 and TRBJ1-4, with unresolved D. CDR3 size: 14 residues. The germline gives CDR1 LNHDA, CDR2 SQIVND (reference sequence). V lost 3 bases to trimming and J lost 5 bases, with 10 bases between them. The CDR3 DNA reads as TGTGCCAGTAGTATCGGGATTGAGAATGAAAAACTGTTTTTT. Amino acid sequence: CASSIGIENEKLFF. The full variable domain, with the rest looked up from reference TRBV19 and TRBJ1-4, is DGGITQSPKYLFRKEGQNVTLSCEQNLNHDAMYWYRQDPGQGLRLIYYSQIVNDFQKGDIAEGYSVSREKKESFPLTVTSAQKNPTAFYLCASSIGIENEKLFFGSGTQLSVL.

This clone was seen just once. CDR3 amino acids: CASSPGGGAAKNIQYF. The CDR3, as DNA: TGTGCCAGCAGCCCAGGTGGGGGGGCTGCCAAAAACATTCAGTACTTC. The chain links TRBV7-6 to TRBJ2-4; a weak D match, TRBD2 (7 bases). Germline CDR1 reads SGHVS; CDR2 reads FNYEAQ. Trimming took 5 bases from V and 1 from J, leaving 15 bases between them. The CDR3 loop spans 16 amino acids.

The table lists this clone with a few counts. The gene calls are TRBV9 and TRBJ1-4, with a tentative D call TRBD1 (5 bases). Deletions cut 4 bases from V and 8 bases from J, with 12 bases between. The length of the CDR3 is 13 residues. CDR1 is SGDLS, CDR2 YYNGEE, per germline. CDR3 coding DNA: TGTGCCAGCAGCCGGCAGGGAGGCGAAAAACTGTTTTTT. Protein: CASSRQGGEKLFF.

This clone was seen a few times. V and J are TRBV6-1 and TRBJ1-5; D not resolved. Germline loops: CDR1 MNHNS, CDR2 SASEGT. This CDR3 contains 15 residues. Trimming pared 4 bases from V and 1 base from J, leaving 11 bases between. CDR3 sequence: CASSVLRESNQPQHF. The CDR3 nucleotides read TGTGCCAGCAGTGTGCTGAGGGAAAGCAATCAGCCCCAGCATTTT.

In this sample, this clone turned up a few times. V and J are TRBV5-5 and TRBJ1-2; D gene uncertain. V was cut by 0 bases and J by 1 base, with 4 bases left in between. The CDR3 has 13 amino acids. CDR1 is SGHKS, CDR2 YYEKEE, per germline (reference sequence). The CDR3, as DNA: TGTGCCAGCAGCTTGGACAGTAACTATGGCTACACCTTC. Its protein is CASSLDSNYGYTF.

In nucleotides, the CDR3 is TGCGCCAGCAGGGTGGGGAGCGGCGTCCTCACAGATACGCAGTATTTT. It codes for CASRVGSGVLTDTQYF. V is TRBV5-1 and J is TRBJ2-3; D perhaps matches TRBD2 (5 bases). The V and J ends lost 5 bases and 2 bases respectively, with 18 bases between them. This CDR3 has 16 amino acids. Germline CDR1 is SGHRS and CDR2 is YFSETQ.

The V and J genes are TRBV5-1 and TRBJ2-1; 8 nucleotides agree with TRBD2. J lost 4 bases, V lost 0 bases, and 15 bases had no gene match. The CDR3 totals 19 residues. The V gene's germline CDR1 is SGHRS and CDR2 YFSETQ. This chain's CDR3 is CASSLAAGAGGHQYNEQFF. CDR3 DNA sequence: TGCGCCAGCAGCTTGGCCGCCGGGGCGGGGGGCCACCAATACAATGAGCAGTTCTTC.

The genes are TRBV7-9 and TRBJ2-3; 7 bases match TRBD1. The V and J ends lost 6 bases and 3 bases, in that order; junction bases with no gene match: 15. The germline gives CDR1 SEHNR, CDR2 FQNEAQ (reference sequence). The CDR3 has 17 amino acids. The CDR3: CASSSRSGGDITDTQYF. DNA for the CDR3: TGTGCCAGCAGTTCCCGTTCAGGGGGTGACATTACAGATACGCAGTATTTT.

CDR3 bases: TGTGCTAGTGGTTTCCTCCCAGAGAACACTGAAGCTTTCTTT. Protein product: CASGFLPENTEAFF. The rearrangement links TRBV12-5 to TRBJ1-1; D gene unclear. The V gene's germline CDR1 is LGHNT and CDR2 FRNRAP. The length of the CDR3 is 14 residues. Trimming pared 3 bases from V and 1 base from J, leaving 9 bases between. The full variable domain, in which reference TRBV12-5 and TRBJ1-1 provide the parts outside the CDR3, is DARVTQTPRHKVTEMGQEVTMRCQPILGHNTVFWYRQTMMQGLELLAYFRNRAPLDDSGMPKDRFSAEMPDATLATLKIQPSEPRDSAVYFCASGFLPENTEAFFGQGTRLTVV.

This clone showed up just a few times. The V call is TRBV6-6, the J call TRBJ1-2; D not resolved. Germline V gene sequence: CDR1 MNHNY, CDR2 SVGAGI (reference sequence). V was pared by 0 bases and J by 4 bases, with 9 bases between. The CDR3 has 14 residues. CDR3 DNA sequence: TGTGCCAGCAGTTACTCGACTGACCCCTATGGCTACACCTTC. Amino acids: CASSYSTDPYGYTF.

The V call is TRBV5-3, the J call TRBJ1-3; D gene uncertain. TRBV5-3 is assigned to the ORF class and has an uncertain function. Trimming took 10 bases from V and 3 from J, leaving 14 bases between them. CDR3 length: 13 amino acids. CDR3 loop: CAEQAVYGNTIYF. The CDR3 DNA sequence: TGTGCCGAGCAGGCCGTCTATGGAAACACCATATATTTT.

The J gene is TRBJ1-2, the V gene TRBV5-1; the D gene is possibly TRBD1 (6 bases). The CDR3 is made up of 15 amino acids. V was cut by 3 bases and J by 2 bases, with 14 bases left in between. Germline CDR1 reads SGHRS; CDR2 reads YFSETQ. CDR3 coding DNA: TGCGCCAGCAGCTCGGCCCCGGACAGCAACTATGGCTACACCTTC. Protein product: CASSSAPDSNYGYTF.